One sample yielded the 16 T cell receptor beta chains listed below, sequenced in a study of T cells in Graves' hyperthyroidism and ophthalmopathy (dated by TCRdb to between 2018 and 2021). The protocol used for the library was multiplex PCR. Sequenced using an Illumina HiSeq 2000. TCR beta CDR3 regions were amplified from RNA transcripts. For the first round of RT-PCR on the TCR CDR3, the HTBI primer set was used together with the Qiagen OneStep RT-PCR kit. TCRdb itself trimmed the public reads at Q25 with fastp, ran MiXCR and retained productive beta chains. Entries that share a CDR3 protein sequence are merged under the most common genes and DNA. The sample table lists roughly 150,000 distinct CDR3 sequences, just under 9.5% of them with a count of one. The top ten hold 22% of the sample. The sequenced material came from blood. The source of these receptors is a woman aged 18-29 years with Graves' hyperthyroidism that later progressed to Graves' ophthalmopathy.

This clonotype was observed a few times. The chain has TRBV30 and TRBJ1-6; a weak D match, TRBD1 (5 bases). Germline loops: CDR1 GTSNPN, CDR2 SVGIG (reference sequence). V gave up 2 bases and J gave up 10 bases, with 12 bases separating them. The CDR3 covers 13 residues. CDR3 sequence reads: CAWSWQGGSPLHF. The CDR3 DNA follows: TGTGCCTGGAGTTGGCAGGGTGGCTCACCCCTCCACTTT.

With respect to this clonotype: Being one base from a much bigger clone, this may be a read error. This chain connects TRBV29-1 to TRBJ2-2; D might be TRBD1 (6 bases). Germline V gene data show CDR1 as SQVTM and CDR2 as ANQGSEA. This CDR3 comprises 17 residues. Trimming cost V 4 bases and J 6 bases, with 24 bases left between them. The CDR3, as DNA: TGCAGCGTTGTCGCCACTACCGTAACAGGGATTGCCGGGGAGCTGTTTTTT. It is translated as CSVVATTVTGIAGELFF.

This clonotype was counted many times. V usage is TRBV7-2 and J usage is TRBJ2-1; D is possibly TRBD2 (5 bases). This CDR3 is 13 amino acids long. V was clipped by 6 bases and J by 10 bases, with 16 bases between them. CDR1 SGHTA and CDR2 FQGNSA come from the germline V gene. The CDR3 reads CASSQEAGLEQFF. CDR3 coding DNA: TGTGCCAGCAGTCAGGAGGCTGGGCTCGAGCAGTTCTTC.

CDR3 coding DNA: TGTGCCAGCAGCCAAACGGGAGGTTGCTACGAGCAGTACTTC. As protein: CASSQTGGCYEQYF. The chain carries TRBV6-2 or TRBV6-3 and TRBJ2-7, with TRBD2 matching 7 bases. V shed 6 bases and J 3 bases; nucleotides not matched to a gene: 8. This CDR3 has 14 amino acids. Germline V gives CDR1 MNHEY, CDR2 SVGEGT.

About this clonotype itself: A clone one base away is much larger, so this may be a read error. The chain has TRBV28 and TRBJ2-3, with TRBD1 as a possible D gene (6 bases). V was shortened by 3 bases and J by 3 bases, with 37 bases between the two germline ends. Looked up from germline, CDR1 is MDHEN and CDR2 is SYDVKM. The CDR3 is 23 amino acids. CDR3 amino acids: CASSFPPPGLEGGLTTKTDTQYF. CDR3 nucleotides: TGTGCCAGCAGTTTTCCCCCCCCCGGTCTCGAAGGGGGTCTCACAACTAAGACAGATACGCAGTATTTT.

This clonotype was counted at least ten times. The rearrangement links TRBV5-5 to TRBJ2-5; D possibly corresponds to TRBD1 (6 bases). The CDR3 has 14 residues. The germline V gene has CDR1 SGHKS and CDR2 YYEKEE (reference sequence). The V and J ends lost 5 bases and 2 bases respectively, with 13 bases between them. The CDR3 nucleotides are TGTGCCAGCAGAAGACAGGCCGGTCAAGAGACCCAGTACTTC. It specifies CASRRQAGQETQYF.

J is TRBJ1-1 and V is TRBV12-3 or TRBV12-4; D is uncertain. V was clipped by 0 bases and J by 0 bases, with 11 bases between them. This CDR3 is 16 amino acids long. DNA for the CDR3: TGTGCCAGCAGTTTAGCAAATTCGAGGTTGAACACTGAAGCTTTCTTT. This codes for CASSLANSRLNTEAFF.

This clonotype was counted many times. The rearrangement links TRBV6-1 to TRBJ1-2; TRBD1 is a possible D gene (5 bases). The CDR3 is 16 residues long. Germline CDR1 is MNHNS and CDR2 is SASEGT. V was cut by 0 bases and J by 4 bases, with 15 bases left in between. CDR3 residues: CASSEALAGGTYGYTF. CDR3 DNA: TGTGCCAGCAGTGAAGCTTTAGCAGGTGGGACCTATGGCTACACCTTC.

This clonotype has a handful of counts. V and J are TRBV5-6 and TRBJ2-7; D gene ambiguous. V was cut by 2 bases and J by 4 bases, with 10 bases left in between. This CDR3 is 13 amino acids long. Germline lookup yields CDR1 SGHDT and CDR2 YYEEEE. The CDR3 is CASSFGRKYEQYF. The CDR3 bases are TGTGCCAGCAGCTTCGGCAGAAAGTACGAGCAGTACTTC. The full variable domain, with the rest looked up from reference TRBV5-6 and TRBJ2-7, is DAGVTQSPTHLIKTRGQQVTLRCSPKSGHDTVSWYQQALGQGPQFIFQYYEEEERQRGNFPDRFSGHQFPNYSSELNVNALLLGDSALYLCASSFGRKYEQYFGPGTRLTVT.

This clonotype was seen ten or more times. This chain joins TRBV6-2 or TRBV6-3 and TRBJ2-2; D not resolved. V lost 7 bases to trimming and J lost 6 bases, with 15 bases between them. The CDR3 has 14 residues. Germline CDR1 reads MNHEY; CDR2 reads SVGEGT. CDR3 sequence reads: CASTDPMPPGELFF. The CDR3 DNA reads TGTGCCAGCACCGACCCTATGCCCCCCGGGGAGCTGTTTTTT.

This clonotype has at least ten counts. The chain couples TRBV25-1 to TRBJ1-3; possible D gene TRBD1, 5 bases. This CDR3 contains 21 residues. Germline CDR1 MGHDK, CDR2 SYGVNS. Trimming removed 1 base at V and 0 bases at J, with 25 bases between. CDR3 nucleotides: TGTGCCAGCAGTGAATTTGAATATGGGTCCAGGGTGCCGGACTCTGGAAACACCATATATTTT. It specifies CASSEFEYGSRVPDSGNTIYF.

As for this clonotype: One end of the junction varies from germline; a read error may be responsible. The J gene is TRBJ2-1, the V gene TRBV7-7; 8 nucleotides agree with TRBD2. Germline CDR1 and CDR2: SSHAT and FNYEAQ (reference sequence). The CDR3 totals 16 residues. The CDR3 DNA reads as TGTGCTAGCAGCCTTACCGGGACTAGTATACCCAATGAGCAGTTCTTC. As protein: CASSLTGTSIPNEQFF.

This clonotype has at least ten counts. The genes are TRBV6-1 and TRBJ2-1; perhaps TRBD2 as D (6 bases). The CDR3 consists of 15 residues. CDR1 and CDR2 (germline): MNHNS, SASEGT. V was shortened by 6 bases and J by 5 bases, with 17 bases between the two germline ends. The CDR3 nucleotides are TGTGCCAGCAGGGGGGGACGGAGGAACGACAATGAGCAGTTCTTC. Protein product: CASRGGRRNDNEQFF.

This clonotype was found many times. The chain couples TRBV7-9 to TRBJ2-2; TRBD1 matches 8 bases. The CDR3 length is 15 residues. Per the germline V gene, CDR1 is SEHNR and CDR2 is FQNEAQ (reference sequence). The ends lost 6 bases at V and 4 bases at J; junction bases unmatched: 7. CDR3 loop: CASSPQGAATGELFF. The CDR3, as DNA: TGTGCCAGCAGTCCTCAGGGGGCAGCCACCGGGGAGCTGTTTTTT.

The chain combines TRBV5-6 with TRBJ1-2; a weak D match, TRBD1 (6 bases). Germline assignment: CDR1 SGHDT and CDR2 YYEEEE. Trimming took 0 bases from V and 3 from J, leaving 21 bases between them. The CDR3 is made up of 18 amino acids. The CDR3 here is CASSLAGAGANVDYGYTF. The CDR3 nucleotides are TGTGCCAGCAGCTTGGCCGGGGCAGGGGCCAACGTGGACTATGGCTACACCTTC.

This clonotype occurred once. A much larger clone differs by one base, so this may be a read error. CDR3 DNA sequence: TGTGTCAGCAGCCGAACCTATGGCTACACCTTC. It yields the protein CVSSRTYGYTF. The chain joins TRBV6-2 or TRBV6-3 to TRBJ1-2; D unresolved. Germline lookup yields CDR1 MNHEY and CDR2 SVGEGT. This CDR3 region has 11 residues.